The entry below gives a single TCR beta chain sequence along with its context. Per the study methods: Amplification of reference gene primers provided the estimated nucleated cell counts. Generated by immunoSEQ multiplex PCR, the TCRdb table keeps only in-frame clones and is missing some. The V and J calls and clone size come from that table; D and trimming were worked out from the DNA. The table shows roughly 100,000 clones, with 85% to 90% occurring only once. This entry comes from a study of blood T cell repertoires in COVID-19. V lost 4 bases and J 8 bases, leaving 10 bases between the germline ends. The germline V gene encodes CDR1 SGHDT and CDR2 YYEEEE. The CDR3 loop spans 13 amino acids.

The clonotype was recovered from a woman of 80 years or more with acute or convalescent COVID-19. Sequencing was done on a sample of peripheral blood. The chain uses TRBV5-6 and TRBJ1-6; no definite D call. The CDR3 DNA follows: TGTGCCAGCAGCCGGAGCTCTTATTCACCCCTCCACTTT. It specifies CASSRSSYSPLHF.